This TCR beta chain was obtained from a study of shared clonotypes between healthy human individuals. This CDR3 has 15 amino acids. J gave up 5 bases and V 6 bases, and 10 bases lay outside the gene matches. Germline V gives CDR1 MDHEN, CDR2 SYDVKM. Clones were read by immunoSEQ multiplex PCR, and TCRdb kept only the in-frame ones, dropping some. Of over a million clones listed, roughly 95% are singletons. This clone has just one count. The sample was naive CD4+ T cells sorted from blood. Subset reported: CD45RA+ positively selected. The rearrangement links TRBV28 to TRBJ2-5; TRBD1 aligns across 9 bases. The sequence was collected from a man aged 25-40 years in good health. As DNA, the CDR3 is TGTGCCAGCAGGCCCCCACAGGGGGCGCAGGAGACCCAGTACTTC. Translated: CASRPPQGAQETQYF.